The present entry profiles one T cell receptor beta chain with its context. Antigen specificity is unknown. The sample comes from a study of T cell repertoires in cytomegalovirus infection. The overall study: From public TCR beta signatures came an indication of both CMV infection and matching HLA type.

TCRdb re-analysed the reads in MiXCR, keeping a single row per CDR3 protein. The sample includes around 200,000 distinct CDR3 sequences, approximately 38% seen only once; the top ten take approximately 59%. Study results and caveats: CMV-specific HLA-C-restricted TCR beta clonotypes dominated the ex vivo response. Adding up the frequency of public TCR beta families identified people who carried CMV plus the relevant HLA.

Germline loops: CDR1 MGHRA, CDR2 YSYEKL. The CDR3 runs 12 residues. V was clipped by 4 bases and J by 8 bases, with 9 bases between them. The sample in question was CD8+ T cells from cultured PBMCs, obtained from culture after CMV antigen stimulation. The rearrangement uses TRBV4-1 and TRBJ2-1, with D unclear. The sequence derives from a human donor in good health (CMV status not recorded). Some clones in this sample may be carry-over from other donors' samples. CDR3 nucleotide sequence: TGCGCCAGCAGCCTTTTCTCGGATGAGCAGTTCTTC. Amino acid sequence: CASSLFSDEQFF.